This TCR beta chain derives from a study of Graves' ophthalmopathy and Graves' hyperthyroidism. Amplified material comprised TCR beta CDR3 regions derived from RNA transcripts. Second-round multiplex PCR followed a first-round RT-PCR using HTBI primers. One entry per CDR3 protein, called by TCRdb with MiXCR from the multiplex PCR reads. Seen here are around 470,000 distinct CDR3 sequences, 13% to 15% observed once, and the top ten hold more than 8.5%. Germline loops: CDR1 MNHEY, CDR2 SVGAGI. Trimming shortened V by 2 bases and J by 8 bases, and 12 bases separated the two germline ends. The CDR3 is 13 amino acids.

The source of this sequence is a woman in her thirties with Graves' ophthalmopathy. Sample: blood. This rearrangement joins TRBV6-5 to TRBJ1-2, with D possibly TRBD1 on 5 matching bases. CDR3: CASSYAGGRGYTF. CDR3 bases: TGTGCCAGCAGTTACGCGGGGGGAAGGGGCTACACCTTC.